This T cell receptor beta chain derives from a study of blood T cell repertoires in COVID-19. About the research overall: Sample material is recorded as cDNA or gDNA derived from T cells, B-cell-depleted T cells, or PBMCs.

Per the original methods: Scientists estimated how many nucleated cells there were by amplifying reference gene primers. The method was immunoSEQ multiplex PCR; TCRdb's version includes in-frame clones alone and lacks a portion of them. For V, J and clone size, that table is used; D and trimming come from the DNA. Here the sample spans roughly 80,000 clones, 86% being singletons. This CDR3 is built from 14 residues. Germline lookup yields CDR1 MDHEN and CDR2 SYDVKM. V gave up 6 bases and J gave up 6 bases, with 16 bases separating them. The TCR comes from a woman aged 55-70 years with acute or convalescent COVID-19. The chain couples TRBV28 to TRBJ2-3; no firm D call. Input material: peripheral blood. The CDR3 region is CASSPSPSVDTQYF. Here the CDR3 DNA reads TGTGCCAGCAGCCCAAGCCCTTCCGTGGATACGCAGTATTTT.